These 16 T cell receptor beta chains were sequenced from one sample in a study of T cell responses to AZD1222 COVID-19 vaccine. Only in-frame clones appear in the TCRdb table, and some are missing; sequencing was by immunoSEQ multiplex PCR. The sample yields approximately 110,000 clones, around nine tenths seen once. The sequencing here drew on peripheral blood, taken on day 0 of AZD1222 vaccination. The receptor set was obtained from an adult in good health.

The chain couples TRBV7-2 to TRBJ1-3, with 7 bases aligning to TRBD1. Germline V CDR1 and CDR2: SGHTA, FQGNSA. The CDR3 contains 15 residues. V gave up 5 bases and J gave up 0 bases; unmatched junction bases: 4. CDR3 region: CASSVDRDSGNTIYF. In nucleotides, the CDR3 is TGTGCCAGCAGCGTAGACAGGGACTCTGGAAACACCATATATTTT.

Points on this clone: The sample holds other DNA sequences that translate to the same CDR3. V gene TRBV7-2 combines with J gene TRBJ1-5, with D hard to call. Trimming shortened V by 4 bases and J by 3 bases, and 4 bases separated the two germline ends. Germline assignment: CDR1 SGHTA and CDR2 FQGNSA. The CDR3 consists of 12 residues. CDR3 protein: CASSSFNQPQHF. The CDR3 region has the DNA TGTGCCAGCAGCTCGTTCAATCAGCCCCAGCATTTT.

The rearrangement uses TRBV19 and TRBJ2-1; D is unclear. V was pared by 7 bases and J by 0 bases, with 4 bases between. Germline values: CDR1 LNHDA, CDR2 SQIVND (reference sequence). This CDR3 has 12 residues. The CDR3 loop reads CASKSSYNEQFF. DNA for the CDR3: TGTGCCAGTAAAAGCTCCTACAATGAGCAGTTCTTC.

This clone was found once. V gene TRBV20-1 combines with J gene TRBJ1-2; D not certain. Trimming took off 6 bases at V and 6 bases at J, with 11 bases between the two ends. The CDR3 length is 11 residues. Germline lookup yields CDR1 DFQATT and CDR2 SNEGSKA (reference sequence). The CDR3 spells CSAPALDGYTF. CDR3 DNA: TGCAGTGCCCCGGCGCTGGATGGCTACACCTTC.

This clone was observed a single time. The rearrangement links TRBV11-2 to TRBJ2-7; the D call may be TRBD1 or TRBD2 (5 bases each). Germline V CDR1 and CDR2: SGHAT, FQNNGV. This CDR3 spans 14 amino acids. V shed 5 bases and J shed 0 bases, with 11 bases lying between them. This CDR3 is CASSPIGASYEQYF. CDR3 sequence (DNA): TGTGCCAGCAGCCCCATCGGGGCCTCCTACGAGCAGTACTTC.

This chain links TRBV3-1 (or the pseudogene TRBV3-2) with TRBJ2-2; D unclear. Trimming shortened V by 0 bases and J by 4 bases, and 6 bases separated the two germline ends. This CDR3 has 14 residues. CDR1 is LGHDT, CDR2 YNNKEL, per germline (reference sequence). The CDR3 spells CASSQEVGTGELFF. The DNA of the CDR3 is TGTGCCAGCAGCCAAGAGGTGGGCACCGGGGAGCTGTTTTTT.

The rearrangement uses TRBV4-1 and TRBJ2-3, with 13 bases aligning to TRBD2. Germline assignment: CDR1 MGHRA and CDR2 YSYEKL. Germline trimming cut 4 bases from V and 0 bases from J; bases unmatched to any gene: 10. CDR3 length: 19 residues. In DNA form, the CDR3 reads TGCGCCAGCAGCCCCCGACTAGCGGGGGGAACTTCCAGCACAGATACGCAGTATTTT. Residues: CASSPRLAGGTSSTDTQYF.

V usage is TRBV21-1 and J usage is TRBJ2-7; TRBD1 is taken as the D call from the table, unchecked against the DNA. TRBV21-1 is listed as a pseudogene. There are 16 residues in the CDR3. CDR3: CASSRLPGQISYEQYF. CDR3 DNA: TGTGCCAGCAGCAGATTACCGGGACAGATCTCCTACGAGCAGTACTTC.

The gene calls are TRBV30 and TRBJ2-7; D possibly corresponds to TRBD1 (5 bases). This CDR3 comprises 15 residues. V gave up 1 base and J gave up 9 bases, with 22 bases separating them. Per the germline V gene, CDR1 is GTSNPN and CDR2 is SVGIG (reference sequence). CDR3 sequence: CAWSGPDTKRLGQYF. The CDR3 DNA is TGTGCCTGGAGTGGCCCGGACACCAAGCGTCTAGGGCAGTACTTC. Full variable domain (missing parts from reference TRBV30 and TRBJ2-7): SQTIHQWPATLVQPVGSPLSLECTVEGTSNPNLYWYRQAAGRGLQLLFYSVGIGQISSEVPQNLSASRPQDRQFILSSKKLLLSDSGFYLCAWSGPDTKRLGQYFGPGTRLTVT.

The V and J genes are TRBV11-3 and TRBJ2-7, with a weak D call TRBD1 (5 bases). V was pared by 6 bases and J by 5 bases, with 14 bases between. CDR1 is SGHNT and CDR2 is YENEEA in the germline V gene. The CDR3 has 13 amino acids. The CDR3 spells CASSDRGTNEQYF. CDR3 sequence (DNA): TGTGCCAGCAGTGACAGAGGAACCAACGAGCAGTACTTC.

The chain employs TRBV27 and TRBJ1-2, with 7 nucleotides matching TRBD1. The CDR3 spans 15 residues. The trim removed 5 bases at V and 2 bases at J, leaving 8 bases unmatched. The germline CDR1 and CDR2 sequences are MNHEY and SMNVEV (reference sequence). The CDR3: CASSPTGTENYGYTF. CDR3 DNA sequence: TGTGCCAGCAGTCCGACCGGGACAGAAAACTATGGCTACACCTTC.

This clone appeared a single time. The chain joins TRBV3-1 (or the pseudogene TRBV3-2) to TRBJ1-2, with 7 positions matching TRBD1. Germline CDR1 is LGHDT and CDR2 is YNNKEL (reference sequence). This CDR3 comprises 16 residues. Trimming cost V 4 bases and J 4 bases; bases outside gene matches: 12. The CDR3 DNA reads TGTGCCAGCAGCCGGACACAGGGGACTGGGGGCTATGGCTACACCTTC. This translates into CASSRTQGTGGYGYTF.

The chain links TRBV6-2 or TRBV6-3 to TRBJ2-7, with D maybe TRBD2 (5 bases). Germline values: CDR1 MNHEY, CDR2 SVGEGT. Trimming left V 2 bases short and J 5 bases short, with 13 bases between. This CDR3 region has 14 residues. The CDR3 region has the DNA TGTGCCAGCAGTTACCTTCTGGGAGCCAACGAGCAGTACTTC. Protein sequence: CASSYLLGANEQYF.

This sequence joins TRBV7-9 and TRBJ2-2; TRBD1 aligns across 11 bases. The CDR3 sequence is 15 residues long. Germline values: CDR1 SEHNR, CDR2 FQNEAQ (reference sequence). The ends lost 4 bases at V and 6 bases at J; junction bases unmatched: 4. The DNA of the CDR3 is TGTGCCAGCAGCTGGACAGGGGGCGCGGCCGGGGAGCTGTTTTTT. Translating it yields CASSWTGGAAGELFF. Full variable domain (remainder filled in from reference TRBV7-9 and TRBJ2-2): DTGVSQNPRHKITKRGQNVTFRCDPISEHNRLYWYRQTLGQGPEFLTYFQNEAQLEKSRLLSDRFSAERPKGSFSTLEIQRTEQGDSAMYLCASSWTGGAAGELFFGEGSRLTVL.

The CDR3 DNA reads as TGTGCCAGCAGCTTGGGGGGCTCTGGAAACACCATATATTTT. Translated: CASSLGGSGNTIYF. The V call is TRBV5-4, the J call TRBJ1-3; unclear D gene. The CDR3 length is 14 residues. Germline CDR1 and CDR2: SGHNT and YYREEE (reference sequence). Trimming removed 0 bases at V and 0 bases at J, with 4 bases between.

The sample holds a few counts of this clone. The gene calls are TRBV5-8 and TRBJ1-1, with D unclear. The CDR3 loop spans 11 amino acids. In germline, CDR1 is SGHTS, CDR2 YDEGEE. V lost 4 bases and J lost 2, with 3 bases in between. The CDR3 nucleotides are TGTGCCAGCAGCCTAAACACTGAAGCTTTCTTT. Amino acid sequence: CASSLNTEAFF.